The 2 T cell receptor beta chains given below trace back to one sample, sequenced in a study of cytotoxic CD8 clonotypes in ibrutinib-treated CLL. Clones were sequenced by immunoSEQ multiplex PCR, and TCRdb holds only the in-frame ones, with some missing. The data contain more than 70,000 clones, more than 75% of them singletons. Sample: PBMCs, taken after 12 months of ibrutinib treatment. These receptors were taken from a human donor with chronic lymphocytic leukemia.

The chain joins TRBV7-6 to TRBJ2-3; D unclear. Germline V lookup: CDR1 SGHVS, CDR2 FNYEAQ. V dropped 2 bases and J dropped 3 bases, with 3 bases sitting between them. CDR3 size: 12 residues. CDR3: CASSLRTDTQYF. CDR3 in DNA: TGTGCCAGCAGCTTACGGACAGATACGCAGTATTTT.

The J gene is TRBJ1-5, the V gene TRBV5-5; D might be TRBD1 (6 bases). Trimming took 4 bases from V and 0 from J, leaving 11 bases between them. This CDR3 contains 15 residues. CDR1 is SGHKS, CDR2 YYEKEE, per germline (reference sequence). CDR3 sequence (DNA): TGTGCCAGCAGCCCGCCGGGACATAGCAATCAGCCCCAGCATTTT. Its protein is CASSPPGHSNQPQHF.